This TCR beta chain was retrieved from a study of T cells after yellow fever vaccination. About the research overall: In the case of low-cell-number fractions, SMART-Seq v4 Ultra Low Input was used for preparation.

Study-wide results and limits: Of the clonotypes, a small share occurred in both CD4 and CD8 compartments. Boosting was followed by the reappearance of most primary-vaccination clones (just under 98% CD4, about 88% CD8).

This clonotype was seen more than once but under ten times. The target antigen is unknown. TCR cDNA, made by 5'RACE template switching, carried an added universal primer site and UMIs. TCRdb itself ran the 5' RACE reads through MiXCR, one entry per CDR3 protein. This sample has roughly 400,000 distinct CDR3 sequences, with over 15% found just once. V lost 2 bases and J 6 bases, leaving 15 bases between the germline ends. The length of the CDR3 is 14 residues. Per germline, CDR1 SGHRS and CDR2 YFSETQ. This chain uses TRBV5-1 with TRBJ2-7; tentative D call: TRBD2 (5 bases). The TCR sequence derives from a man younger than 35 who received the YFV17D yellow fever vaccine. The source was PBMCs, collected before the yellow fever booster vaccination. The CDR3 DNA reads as TGCGCCAGCAGCTTAGACGCCGGAGGTGGCGAGCAGTACTTC. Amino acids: CASSLDAGGGEQYF.